This entry concerns a single TCR beta chain. What it binds is unknown. Relative to the germline gene, one junction end is altered; a read error may explain this. Other DNA sequences in this specimen translate into the identical CDR3. The data were taken from a study of shared clonotypes between healthy human individuals. Study-wide background: Researchers assigned three CD4 naive, three CD4 memory, two CD8 naive and one CD8 memory plate to each donor. Study-wide results and limits: Compared with memory subsets, naive subsets generally had larger estimated richness. The sharing of 5% to 5.5% of naive CD4 clonotypes was seen across a few donors.

Sequencing was performed with immunoSEQ multiplex PCR; in TCRdb, only in-frame clones are kept and a portion is missing. The data show about 2 million clones, with roughly 96% seen just once and under 0.15% held by the top ten. The germline V gene encodes CDR1 SSHAT and CDR2 FNYEAQ (reference sequence). There are 16 residues in the CDR3. The sequencing sample was made of naive CD4+ T cells sorted from blood. Indicated subset: CD45RA+ positively selected. The origin of this receptor is a man in his late teens or twenties in good health. The rearrangement uses TRBV7-7 and TRBJ2-5, with 10 nucleotides matching TRBD2. The CDR3 sequence: CASSLGVAGGGETQYF. DNA for the CDR3: TGTGCTAGCAGCTTAGGGGTAGCGGGAGGAGGTGAGACCCAGTACTTC.